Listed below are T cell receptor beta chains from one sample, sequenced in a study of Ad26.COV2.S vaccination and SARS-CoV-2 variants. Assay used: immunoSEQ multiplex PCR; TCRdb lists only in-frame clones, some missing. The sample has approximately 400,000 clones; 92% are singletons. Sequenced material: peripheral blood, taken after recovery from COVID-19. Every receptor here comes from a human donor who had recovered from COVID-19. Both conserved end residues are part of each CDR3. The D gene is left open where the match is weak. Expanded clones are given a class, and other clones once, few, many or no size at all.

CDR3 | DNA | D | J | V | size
CASSLFVGGDEQFF | TGTGCCAGTAGTCTTTTTGTGGGGGGCGATGAGCAGTTCTTC | NA | TRBJ2-1 | TRBV19 | NA
CASSDPGTGNTEAFF | TGTGCCAGCAGCGACCCCGGGACAGGGAACACTGAAGCTTTCTTT | TRBD1 | TRBJ1-1 | TRBV6-2/TRBV6-3 | NA
CASSMGAVNYNSPLHF | TGTGCCAGTAGTATGGGAGCCGTTAACTATAATTCACCCCTCCACTTT | NA | TRBJ1-6 | TRBV19 | NA
CASSLQGLFSNQPQHF | TGTGCCAGCAGCTTACAGGGACTTTTTAGCAATCAGCCCCAGCATTTT | NA | TRBJ1-5 | TRBV7-2 | NA
CAAAQSGSPVHGYTF | TGTGCCGCAGCGCAGTCCGGGAGCCCAGTACATGGCTACACCTTC | NA | TRBJ1-2 | TRBV28 | NA
CASSSNVQWDGETQYF | TGTGCCAGCAGTTCGAATGTACAGTGGGATGGGGAGACCCAGTACTTC | NA | TRBJ2-5 | TRBV2 | NA
CSVEEGNYGYTF | TGCAGCGTTGAGGAGGGCAACTATGGCTACACCTTC | NA | TRBJ1-2 | TRBV29-1 | NA
CASSKQGGQPQHF | TGTGCCAGCAGCAAACAGGGCGGGCAGCCCCAGCATTTT | NA | TRBJ1-5 | TRBV7-9 | NA
CSVDRSNTEAFF | TGCAGCGTTGACAGGTCGAACACTGAAGCTTTCTTT | NA | TRBJ1-1 | TRBV29-1 | NA
CATSDPETGAEQFF | TGTGCCACCAGTGACCCTGAGACAGGGGCCGAGCAGTTCTTC | TRBD1 | TRBJ2-1 | TRBV24-1 | once
CASSPPTGTGQETQYF | TGCGCCAGCAGCCCCCCGACAGGGACGGGCCAAGAGACCCAGTACTTC | TRBD1 | TRBJ2-5 | TRBV5-1 | once
CASSLTPTAQETQYF | TGCGCCAGCAGCTTGACTCCGACCGCTCAAGAGACCCAGTACTTC | NA | TRBJ2-5 | TRBV5-1 | NA
CASSFVTGDEQFF | TGTGCCAGCAGCTTTGTCACAGGGGATGAGCAGTTCTTC | TRBD1 | TRBJ2-1 | TRBV7-2 | NA
CASTLTPQGQQETQYF | TGTGCCAGCACCCTAACACCACAGGGCCAACAAGAGACCCAGTACTTC | NA | TRBJ2-5 | TRBV2 | NA
CASSLSPQGAEAFF | TGTGCCAGCAGCTTGTCACCTCAAGGCGCTGAAGCTTTCTTT | NA | TRBJ1-1 | TRBV11-3 | NA
CASSLPGRTEAFF | TGTGCCAGCAGTTTGCCAGGAAGGACTGAAGCTTTCTTT | NA | TRBJ1-1 | TRBV27 | NA
CATSRDRDWRLFF | TGTGCCACCAGCAGAGATCGGGACTGGCGGCTGTTTTTT | NA | TRBJ2-2 | TRBV15 | NA
CASSLTGRNTGELFF | TGTGCCAGCAGCCTGACAGGGCGAAACACCGGGGAGCTGTTTTTT | TRBD1 | TRBJ2-2 | TRBV5-6 | NA
CASSRDYGSETQYF | TGTGCCAGCAGCCGGGACTATGGTTCAGAGACCCAGTACTTC | TRBD2 | TRBJ2-5 | TRBV3-1/TRBV3-2 | NA
CASSWTGTSSTDTQYF | TGTGCCAGCAGCTGGACCGGGACATCTAGCACAGATACGCAGTATTTT | NA | TRBJ2-3 | TRBV11-2 | NA